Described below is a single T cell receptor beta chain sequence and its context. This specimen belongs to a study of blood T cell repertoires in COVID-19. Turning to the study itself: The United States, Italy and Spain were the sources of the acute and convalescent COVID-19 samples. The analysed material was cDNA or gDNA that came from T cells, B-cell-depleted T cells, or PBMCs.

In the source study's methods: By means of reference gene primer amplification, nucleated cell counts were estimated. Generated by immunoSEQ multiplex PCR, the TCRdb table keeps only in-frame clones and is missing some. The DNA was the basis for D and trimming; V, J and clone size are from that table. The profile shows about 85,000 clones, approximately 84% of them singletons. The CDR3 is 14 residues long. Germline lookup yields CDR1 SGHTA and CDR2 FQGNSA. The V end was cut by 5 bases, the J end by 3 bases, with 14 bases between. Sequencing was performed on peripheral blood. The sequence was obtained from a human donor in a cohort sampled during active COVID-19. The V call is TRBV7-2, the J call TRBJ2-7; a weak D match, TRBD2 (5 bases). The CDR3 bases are TGTGCCAGCAGCCCCAGTACCGGGGTCTACGAGCAGTACTTC. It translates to CASSPSTGVYEQYF.